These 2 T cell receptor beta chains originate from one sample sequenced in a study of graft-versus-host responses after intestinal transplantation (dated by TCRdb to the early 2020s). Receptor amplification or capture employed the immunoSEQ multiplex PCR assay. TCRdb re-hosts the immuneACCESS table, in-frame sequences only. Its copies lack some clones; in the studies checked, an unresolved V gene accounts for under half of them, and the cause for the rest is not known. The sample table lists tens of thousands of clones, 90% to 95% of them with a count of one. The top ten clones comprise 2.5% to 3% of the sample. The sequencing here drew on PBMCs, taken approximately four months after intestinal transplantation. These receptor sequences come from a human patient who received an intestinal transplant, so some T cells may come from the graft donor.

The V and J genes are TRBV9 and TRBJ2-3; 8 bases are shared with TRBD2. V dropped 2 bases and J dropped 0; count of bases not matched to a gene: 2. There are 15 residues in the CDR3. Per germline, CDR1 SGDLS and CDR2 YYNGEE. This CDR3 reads CASSVGLGSTDTQYF. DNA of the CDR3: TGTGCCAGCAGCGTGGGACTAGGGAGCACAGATACGCAGTATTTT.

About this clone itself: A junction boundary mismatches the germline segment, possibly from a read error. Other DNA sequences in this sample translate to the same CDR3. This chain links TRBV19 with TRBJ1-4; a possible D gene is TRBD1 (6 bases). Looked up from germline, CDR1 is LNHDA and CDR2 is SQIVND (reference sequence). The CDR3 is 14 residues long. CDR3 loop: CASSISRGGEKLFF. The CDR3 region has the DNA TGTGCCAGTAGTATTTCCAGGGGAGGCGAAAAATTGTTTTTT.